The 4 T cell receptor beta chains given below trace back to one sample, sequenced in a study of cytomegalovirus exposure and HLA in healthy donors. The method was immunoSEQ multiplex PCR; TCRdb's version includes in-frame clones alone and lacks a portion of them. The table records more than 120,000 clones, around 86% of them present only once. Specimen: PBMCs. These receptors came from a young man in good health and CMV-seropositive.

The CDR3 DNA reads as TGTGCCTGGAGTCGTTCCCCAGGCCAGCCCCAGCATTTT. Its protein is CAWSRSPGQPQHF. The chain employs TRBV30 and TRBJ1-5; D remains ambiguous. The CDR3 loop spans 13 amino acids. Germline CDR1 GTSNPN, CDR2 SVGIG (reference sequence). V was clipped by 2 bases and J by 7 bases, with 12 bases between them.

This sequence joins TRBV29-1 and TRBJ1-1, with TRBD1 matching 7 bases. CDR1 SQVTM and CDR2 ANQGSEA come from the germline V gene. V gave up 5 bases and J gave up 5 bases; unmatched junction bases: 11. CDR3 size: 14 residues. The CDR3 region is CSVCINQGETEAFF. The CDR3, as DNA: TGCAGCGTTTGTATAAACCAGGGGGAGACTGAAGCTTTCTTT.

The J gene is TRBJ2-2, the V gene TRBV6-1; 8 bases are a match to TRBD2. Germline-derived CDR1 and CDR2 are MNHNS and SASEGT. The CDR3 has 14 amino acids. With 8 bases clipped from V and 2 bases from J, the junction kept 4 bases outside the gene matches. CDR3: CASEREPNTGELFF. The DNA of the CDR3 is TGTGCCAGCGAGCGGGAGCCTAACACCGGGGAGCTGTTTTTT.

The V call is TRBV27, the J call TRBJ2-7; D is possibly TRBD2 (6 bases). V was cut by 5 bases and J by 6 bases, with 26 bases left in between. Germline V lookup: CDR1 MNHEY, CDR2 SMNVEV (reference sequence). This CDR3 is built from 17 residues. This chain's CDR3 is CASSPPPGTLGGSEQYF. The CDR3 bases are TGTGCCAGCAGTCCCCCCCCCGGGACCCTGGGAGGTAGCGAGCAGTACTTC.